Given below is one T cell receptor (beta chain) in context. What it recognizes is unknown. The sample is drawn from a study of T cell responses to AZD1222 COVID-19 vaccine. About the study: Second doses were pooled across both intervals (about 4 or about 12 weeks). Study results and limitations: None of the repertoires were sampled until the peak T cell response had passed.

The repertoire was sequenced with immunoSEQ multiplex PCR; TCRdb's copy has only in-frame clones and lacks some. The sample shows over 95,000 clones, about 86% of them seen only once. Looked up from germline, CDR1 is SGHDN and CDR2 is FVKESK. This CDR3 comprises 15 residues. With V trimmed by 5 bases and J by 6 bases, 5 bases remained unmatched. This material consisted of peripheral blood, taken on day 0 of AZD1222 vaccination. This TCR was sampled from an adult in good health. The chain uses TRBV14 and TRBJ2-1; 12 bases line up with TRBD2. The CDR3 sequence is CASSDGLAGFNEQFF. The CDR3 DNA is TGTGCCAGCAGCGATGGACTAGCGGGGTTCAATGAGCAGTTCTTC.